This TCR beta chain comes out of a study of T cell clonotyping in hematopoietic cell transplantation. Libraries were prepared by immunoSEQ multiplex PCR; TCRdb keeps only in-frame clonotypes and omits some of them. Of about 45,000 clones listed, about four fifths are singletons. CDR1 and CDR2 (germline): MNHNS, SASEGT. The CDR3 extends over 12 amino acids. The V end was cut by 7 bases, the J end by 3 bases, with 10 bases between. The time point was: recipient sample about 28 days before transplant, after cytoreduction. Blood collection times were about day -28 and days 30, 100, 180 posttransplant. The sample here was peripheral blood mononuclear cells, taken before stem cell transplant. The sequence was obtained from a man in his 60s with myelodysplastic syndrome. Some clones in this sample may be carry-over from other donors' samples. This chain links TRBV6-1 with TRBJ2-7; D tentatively reads TRBD1 or TRBD2 (5 bases each). The CDR3 DNA sequence: TGTGCCAGCAAAGGGGCGGGCTACGAGCAGTACTTC. It encodes CASKGAGYEQYF.